This T cell receptor beta chain originates from a study of graft-versus-host responses after intestinal transplantation. The wider study: After anti-thymocyte globulin induction, recipients took tacrolimus and steroids for approximately three years. Study findings and constraints: Early HvG declines after transplant were associated with peak circulating GvH clone levels. Individuals who had graft-donor T cell macrochimerism had allografts that showed high graft-versus-host to host-versus-graft clonal ratios.

There are 13 residues in the CDR3. Germline assignment: CDR1 SEHNR and CDR2 FQNEAQ (reference sequence). Comments on this clone: Its antigen remains unknown.

Assay used: immunoSEQ multiplex PCR; TCRdb lists only in-frame clones, some missing. This sample has around 96,000 clones, with about 93% found just once. Sequenced here: unstimulated CD4+ T cells sorted from spleen or lymph node cells, sampled before intestinal transplant. The sequence derives from a human donor who received an intestinal transplant. The chain is built from TRBV7-9 and TRBJ2-7; 9 bases are a match to TRBD2. CDR3 nucleotide sequence: TGTGTTGCGGGGGGGGCGCGGTCCTACGAGCAGTACTTC. Its protein is CVAGGARSYEQYF.